Shown below are 30 T cell receptor beta chains from a single sample sequenced in a study of blood T cell repertoires in COVID-19. The data were produced by immunoSEQ multiplex PCR, yet TCRdb's version contains in-frame clones alone and is incomplete. This table holds almost 250,000 clones, about 88% found once. Sequencing was performed on PBMCs or T cells enriched from blood (not recorded which). All receptors derive from a woman aged 45-60 years who had recovered from COVID-19.

CDR3 in DNA: TGTGCCAGCAGCTCCACTAGCGCTAAGAACACCGGGGAGCTGTTTTTT. Residues: CASSSTSAKNTGELFF. The chain uses TRBV11-2 and TRBJ2-2, with 7 nucleotides matching TRBD2. V dropped 4 bases and J dropped 1; count of bases not matched to a gene: 6. CDR1 is SGHAT and CDR2 is FQNNGV in the germline V gene. This CDR3 is built from 16 residues.

The gene calls are TRBV15 and TRBJ2-1, with TRBD2 matching 9 bases. With V trimmed by 4 bases and J by 1 base, 8 bases remained unmatched. Germline V gives CDR1 LNHNV, CDR2 YYDKDF (reference sequence). This CDR3 spans 17 amino acids. This CDR3 is CATSKLAGGTSYNEQFF. The CDR3 nucleotides read TGTGCCACCAGCAAATTGGCGGGAGGGACTTCCTACAATGAGCAGTTCTTC.

This rearrangement joins TRBV27 to TRBJ2-3, with TRBD1 matching 9 bases. This CDR3 has 16 residues. V lost 4 bases and J lost 8; bases outside the gene matches: 13. Germline V gene sequence: CDR1 MNHEY, CDR2 SMNVEV (reference sequence). The CDR3 sequence is CASSYREPGTGFTQYF. As DNA, the CDR3 is TGTGCCAGCAGTTACCGAGAACCCGGGACAGGGTTTACGCAGTATTTT.

This chain links TRBV11-2 with TRBJ2-6; D is perhaps TRBD1 (7 bases). V was clipped by 4 bases and J by 0 bases, with 13 bases between them. Germline V gives CDR1 SGHAT, CDR2 FQNNGV. The CDR3 consists of 17 residues. This CDR3 is CASSSGDSFSGANVLTF. The CDR3 bases are TGTGCCAGCAGCTCGGGGGACAGTTTCTCTGGGGCCAACGTCCTGACTTTC.

The J gene is TRBJ1-2, the V gene TRBV7-2, with D maybe TRBD1 (5 bases). Between the trimmed V and J ends, which lost 3 bases and 6 bases, there was a span of 17 bases. Per germline, CDR1 SGHTA and CDR2 FQGNSA. The CDR3 has 15 residues. CDR3 bases: TGTGCCAGCAGCTTTACGGGGGTGTCTCCCCATGGCTACACCTTC. Encoded protein: CASSFTGVSPHGYTF.

This clone occurred a few times. The rearrangement links TRBV6-5 to TRBJ1-6; tentatively, D is TRBD1 (5 bases). The V end lost 6 bases, the J end lost 7 bases, and 13 bases lay between the germline ends. CDR3 size: 14 residues. Germline CDR1 and CDR2: MNHEY and SVGAGI. Written as DNA, the CDR3 is TGTGCCAGCAGACTTAAATCAGGGAATTCACCCCTCCACTTT. Translated: CASRLKSGNSPLHF.

V usage is TRBV18 and J usage is TRBJ1-5; 10 nucleotides agree with TRBD1. CDR3 size: 16 residues. From germline, CDR1 is KGHSH and CDR2 LQKENI. Unmatched junction bases numbered 6, after V lost 3 bases and J lost 4 bases. CDR3 in DNA: TGTGCCAGCTCACCGGTGGGACAGGGGATAAATCAGCCCCAGCATTTT. This sequence encodes CASSPVGQGINQPQHF.

The chain joins TRBV4-2 to TRBJ1-4, with 8 bases fitting TRBD1. CDR3 size: 16 residues. Trimming cost V 2 bases and J 2 bases; bases outside gene matches: 4. In germline, CDR1 is LGHNA, CDR2 YNFKEQ. The CDR3 reads CASSQQGALTNEKLFF. As DNA, the CDR3 is TGTGCCAGCAGCCAACAGGGGGCATTGACTAATGAAAAACTGTTTTTT.

The rearrangement links TRBV10-3 to TRBJ1-2; D possibly corresponds to TRBD1 (6 bases). Trimming pared 6 bases from V and 0 bases from J, leaving 11 bases between. The germline V gene has CDR1 ENHRY and CDR2 SYGVKD. CDR3 size: 14 residues. CDR3 protein: CAISPTGTNYGYTF. The CDR3 DNA is TGTGCCATCAGCCCGACAGGAACTAACTATGGCTACACCTTC.

The V gene is TRBV18, the J gene TRBJ2-2; 7 bases are a match to TRBD2. This CDR3 region has 18 residues. CDR1 and CDR2 (germline): KGHSH, LQKENI. V gave up 2 bases and J gave up 1 base; unmatched junction bases: 10. The CDR3 nucleotides read TGTGCCAGCTCACCAAGATCGTTGGGGGGGAAGAACACCGGGGAGCTGTTTTTT. It is translated as CASSPRSLGGKNTGELFF.

The chain recombines TRBV11-3 with TRBJ2-1; possibly TRBD2 for D (6 bases). This CDR3 has 14 residues. Deletions cut 1 base from V and 4 bases from J, with 8 bases between. The germline gives CDR1 SGHNT, CDR2 YENEEA. The chain's CDR3 is CASSLAGAYNEQFF. For the CDR3, the DNA is TGTGCCAGCAGCTTAGCGGGAGCTTACAATGAGCAGTTCTTC.

This chain connects TRBV28 to TRBJ1-4; 8 nucleotides match TRBD1. CDR3 length: 14 residues. V lost 7 bases to trimming and J lost 8 bases; unmatched junction nucleotides: 9. The germline CDR1 and CDR2 sequences are MDHEN and SYDVKM. The CDR3: CASITDRGSEKLFF. CDR3 nucleotides: TGTGCCAGCATCACAGACAGGGGATCCGAAAAACTGTTTTTT.

J is TRBJ2-5 and V is TRBV9, with 8 bases lining up with TRBD2. Germline assignment: CDR1 SGDLS and CDR2 YYNGEE. The length of the CDR3 is 14 residues. V was pared by 0 bases and J by 4 bases, with 2 bases of the junction left unmatched. The CDR3: CASSVAGGGETQYF. The CDR3 nucleotides read TGTGCCAGCAGCGTAGCGGGAGGGGGAGAGACCCAGTACTTC.

This chain uses TRBV7-6 with TRBJ2-5; 10 nucleotides align to TRBD2. Germline assignment: CDR1 SGHVS and CDR2 FNYEAQ. V lost 2 bases to trimming and J lost 4 bases; unmatched junction nucleotides: 13. The CDR3 has 18 residues. The CDR3 loop reads CASSLSVESLAGGETQYF. In DNA, the CDR3 is TGTGCCAGCAGCTTATCCGTAGAATCGTTAGCGGGAGGAGAGACCCAGTACTTC.

This chain connects TRBV30 to TRBJ1-1, with D possibly TRBD1 on 6 matching bases. The V end lost 2 bases, the J end lost 2 bases, and 9 bases lay between the germline ends. The CDR3 extends over 13 amino acids. CDR1 is GTSNPN, CDR2 SVGIG, per germline (reference sequence). Here the CDR3 reads CAWSWDTNTEAFF. CDR3 sequence (DNA): TGTGCCTGGAGTTGGGACACCAACACTGAAGCTTTCTTT. The variable domain in full, completed from reference TRBV30 and TRBJ1-1, reads SQTIHQWPATLVQPVGSPLSLECTVEGTSNPNLYWYRQAAGRGLQLLFYSVGIGQISSEVPQNLSASRPQDRQFILSSKKLLLSDSGFYLCAWSWDTNTEAFFGQGTRLTVV.

The chain couples TRBV7-2 to TRBJ1-2; a weak D match, TRBD1 (5 bases). In germline, CDR1 is SGHTA, CDR2 FQGNSA. The CDR3 has 13 amino acids. Trimming left V 0 bases short and J 8 bases short, with 10 bases between. The CDR3 DNA reads TGTGCCAGCAGCTTAGCCAGGGATTGGGGCTACACCTTC. It translates to CASSLARDWGYTF.

In this sample, this clone turned up a few times. This chain connects TRBV7-9 to TRBJ2-3, with 8 positions matching TRBD2. The CDR3 contains 17 residues. Losses at the gene ends were 5 bases for V and 3 bases for J; bases not matched to a gene: 13. CDR1 is SEHNR and CDR2 is FQNEAQ in the germline V gene (reference sequence). The CDR3 DNA sequence: TGTGCCAGCAGCCCTCAATTCGCGGGAGGTGATACAGATACGCAGTATTTT. Its protein product is CASSPQFAGGDTDTQYF. Together with reference TRBV7-9 and TRBJ2-3, the CDR3 gives the full variable domain: DTGVSQNPRHKITKRGQNVTFRCDPISEHNRLYWYRQTLGQGPEFLTYFQNEAQLEKSRLLSDRFSAERPKGSFSTLEIQRTEQGDSAMYLCASSPQFAGGDTDTQYFGPGTRLTVL.

V usage is TRBV6-2 or TRBV6-3 and J usage is TRBJ2-7; 10 positions agree with TRBD2. CDR3 length: 14 amino acids. Germline V lookup: CDR1 MNHEY, CDR2 SVGEGT. V lost 4 bases to trimming and J lost 2 bases; unmatched junction nucleotides: 2. The CDR3 protein is CASSFLAGAYEQYF. The CDR3, as DNA: TGTGCCAGCAGTTTTCTAGCGGGAGCCTACGAGCAGTACTTC.

The genes are TRBV5-4 and TRBJ2-1; D uncertain. Trimming removed 5 bases from V and 4 bases from J, with 4 bases in between. CDR1 is SGHNT and CDR2 is YYREEE in the germline V gene (reference sequence). CDR3 size: 11 residues. The CDR3 DNA is TGTGCCAGCAGTCAGTACAATGAGCAGTTCTTC. Amino acids: CASSQYNEQFF.

CDR3 protein: CASSYRQGTLGYTF. For the CDR3, the DNA is TGTGCCAGTAGTTATAGACAGGGCACTCTTGGCTACACCTTC. This chain connects TRBV19 to TRBJ1-2, with 7 bases matching TRBD1. Unmatched junction bases numbered 10, after V lost 5 bases and J lost 7 bases. CDR1 LNHDA and CDR2 SQIVND come from the germline V gene (reference sequence). The CDR3 spans 14 residues.

V gene TRBV18 combines with J gene TRBJ2-2, with D perhaps matching TRBD1 (6 bases). The CDR3 spans 16 residues. Germline assignment: CDR1 KGHSH and CDR2 LQKENI. Trimming pared 6 bases from V and 0 bases from J, leaving 14 bases between. The CDR3 bases are TGTGCCAGCTCGACGTCCCCAGGGGCGAACACCGGGGAGCTGTTTTTT. The encoded protein is CASSTSPGANTGELFF. Combining the CDR3 with reference TRBV18 and TRBJ2-2 gives the whole variable domain NAGVMQNPRHLVRRRGQEARLRCSPMKGHSHVYWYRQLPEEGLKFMVYLQKENIIDESGMPKERFSAEFPKEGPSILRIQQVVRGDSAAYFCASSTSPGANTGELFFGEGSRLTVL.

The chain joins TRBV5-1 to TRBJ2-5; 10 nucleotides agree with TRBD1. After removal of 4 bases from V and 3 bases from J, the junction contained 6 bases not matched to a gene. Germline values: CDR1 SGHRS, CDR2 YFSETQ. The length of the CDR3 is 15 residues. The CDR3 DNA reads TGCGCCAGCAGCCCGGGACAGGGGAATAAAGAGACCCAGTACTTC. Translation gives CASSPGQGNKETQYF. Together with reference TRBV5-1 and TRBJ2-5, the CDR3 gives the full variable domain: KAGVTQTPRYLIKTRGQQVTLSCSPISGHRSVSWYQQTPGQGLQFLFEYFSETQRNKGNFPGRFSGRQFSNSRSEMNVSTLELGDSALYLCASSPGQGNKETQYFGPGTRLLVL.

The V and J genes are TRBV7-9 and TRBJ1-6; the D is unclear. The length of the CDR3 is 12 residues. The ends were cut back, 5 bases at V and 7 bases at J, with 6 bases in the middle. CDR1 SEHNR and CDR2 FQNEAQ come from the germline V gene (reference sequence). The CDR3 DNA is TGTGCCAGCAGCCAGATCAATTCACCCCTCCACTTT. It specifies CASSQINSPLHF.

The V call is TRBV28, the J call TRBJ1-3; 9 bases are shared with TRBD1. This CDR3 region has 15 residues. J gave up 7 bases and V 5 bases, and 9 bases lay outside the gene matches. The V gene's germline CDR1 is MDHEN and CDR2 SYDVKM. In DNA form, the CDR3 reads TGTGCCAGCAGTCCCGGACAGGGGATGCTTAACACCATATATTTT. Residues: CASSPGQGMLNTIYF.

This rearrangement joins TRBV11-3 to TRBJ2-1, with 8 bases lining up with TRBD2. J was trimmed by 4 bases and V by 4 bases; bases with no gene match: 9. Germline CDR1 reads SGHNT; CDR2 reads YENEEA. CDR3 length: 16 amino acids. As DNA, the CDR3 is TGTGCCAGCAGCTCGGCCCCGGGACTAGGTTACAATGAGCAGTTCTTC. This sequence encodes CASSSAPGLGYNEQFF.

The chain uses TRBV28 and TRBJ1-6; weak D call: TRBD1 (5 bases). There are 14 residues in the CDR3. CDR1 MDHEN and CDR2 SYDVKM come from the germline V gene. Trimming left V 8 bases short and J 8 bases short, with 16 bases between. CDR3: CASLRGDQDSPLHF. The CDR3 DNA reads as TGTGCCAGCTTGCGCGGGGACCAGGATTCACCCCTCCACTTT.

Notes on this clone: This CDR3 is also generated by other DNA sequences in the sample. V and J are TRBV9 and TRBJ2-5, with D uncertain. The CDR3 totals 13 residues. Trimming stripped 0 bases from V and 3 bases from J, with 6 bases between. The germline gives CDR1 SGDLS, CDR2 YYNGEE. In nucleotides, the CDR3 is TGTGCCAGCAGCGTAGCAGGCGAAGAGACCCAGTACTTC. Translation gives CASSVAGEETQYF.

The CDR3 sequence: CASSETGSGNTIYF. The DNA for the CDR3 is TGTGCCAGCAGCGAAACAGGGTCAGGTAACACCATATATTTT. The chain uses TRBV27 and TRBJ1-3; perhaps TRBD1 as D (6 bases). The CDR3 is 14 residues long. V dropped 6 bases and J dropped 7 bases, with 16 bases sitting between them. Germline V CDR1 and CDR2: MNHEY, SMNVEV (reference sequence).

The chain employs TRBV7-9 and TRBJ1-2; D not resolved. The CDR3 totals 15 residues. V shed 0 bases and J shed 3 bases, with 11 bases lying between them. Germline V gene lookup returns CDR1 SEHNR and CDR2 FQNEAQ (reference sequence). The DNA for the CDR3 is TGTGCCAGCAGCTTAGCTACGATCGAGGACTATGGCTACACCTTC. Its protein is CASSLATIEDYGYTF.

The chain joins TRBV10-3 to TRBJ2-1, with D maybe TRBD1 (6 bases). V gave up 4 bases and J gave up 0 bases, with 10 bases separating them. The CDR3 is 15 residues long. Germline V gene data show CDR1 as ENHRY and CDR2 as SYGVKD. The CDR3 DNA reads TGTGCCATCAGTGGGGCAGGGGACTCCTACAATGAGCAGTTCTTC. Amino acids: CAISGAGDSYNEQFF.